These T cell receptor beta chains were read from a single sample in a study of cytomegalovirus exposure and HLA in healthy donors. Sequenced by immunoSEQ multiplex PCR; TCRdb stores in-frame clones only, minus some. This table has 150,000 to 200,000 clones, around 80% appearing once. The sample taken for sequencing was PBMCs. The origin of the receptors is a man aged 40-49 years in good health and CMV-seronegative. The CDR3 runs from the conserved cysteine through the conserved F or W. Fields, in order: V gene, J gene, clone size, D gene, CDR3 DNA, CDR3 protein. D genes are given only for firm matches. The size entry is marked missing in some rows and otherwise reads once, few, many or a size class.

V gene: TRBV6-1; J gene: TRBJ2-2; clone size: few; D gene: -; CDR3 DNA: TGTGCCAGCAGTGAACCTGCGGAACCGGGAATTTCGAGGGGGGAGCTGTTTTTT; CDR3 protein: CASSEPAEPGISRGELFF
V gene: TRBV5-1; J gene: TRBJ2-5; clone size: -; D gene: TRBD2; CDR3 DNA: TGCGCCAGCAGCGGGACTAGCGGGGGAGAGACCCAGTACTTC; CDR3 protein: CASSGTSGGETQYF
V gene: TRBV29-1; J gene: TRBJ2-1; clone size: -; D gene: -; CDR3 DNA: TGCAGCGTTGAAGGAGGGCTTGAAGGTTCGGGCAATGAGCAGTTCTTC; CDR3 protein: CSVEGGLEGSGNEQFF
V gene: TRBV7-9; J gene: TRBJ2-3; clone size: few; D gene: TRBD2; CDR3 DNA: TGTGCCAGCAGCGTCGGGGGGACCCGCACAGATACGCAGTATTTT; CDR3 protein: CASSVGGTRTDTQYF
V gene: TRBV2; J gene: TRBJ1-2; clone size: -; D gene: TRBD1; CDR3 DNA: TGTGCCAGCAGATATCCGGCGGACAGGGAAGACTATGGCTACACCTTC; CDR3 protein: CASRYPADREDYGYTF
V gene: TRBV15; J gene: TRBJ2-7; clone size: -; D gene: TRBD2; CDR3 DNA: TGTGCCACCAGATCCTCAACAGGGCAGCGGGGGGCGTCCTACGAGCAGTACTTC; CDR3 protein: CATRSSTGQRGASYEQYF
V gene: TRBV7-9; J gene: TRBJ2-7; clone size: -; D gene: -; CDR3 DNA: TGTGCCAGCAGCCCCCCCGTAGTCCAGGGATACTACGAGCAGTACTTC; CDR3 protein: CASSPPVVQGYYEQYF
V gene: TRBV28; J gene: TRBJ2-1; clone size: -; D gene: TRBD2; CDR3 DNA: TGTGCCAGCTTTAGCGGGGGGGCCGGGAATGAGCAGTTCTTC; CDR3 protein: CASFSGGAGNEQFF
V gene: TRBV9; J gene: TRBJ2-1; clone size: -; D gene: TRBD2; CDR3 DNA: TGTGCCACCGGGGGGGCATCCTACAATGAGCAGTTCTTC; CDR3 protein: CATGGASYNEQFF
V gene: TRBV2; J gene: TRBJ2-7; clone size: -; D gene: -; CDR3 DNA: TGTGCCAGCAGTTACTACGAGCAGTACTTC; CDR3 protein: CASSYYEQYF
V gene: TRBV7-9; J gene: TRBJ2-3; clone size: -; D gene: TRBD2; CDR3 DNA: TGTGCCAGCAGCTTAGCGGGACTAGCGTTAATTGCAGATACGCAGTATTTT; CDR3 protein: CASSLAGLALIADTQYF
V gene: TRBV19; J gene: TRBJ1-2; clone size: -; D gene: -; CDR3 DNA: TGTGCCAGTAAGGGGTTCACGTTACTCTATGGCTACACCTTC; CDR3 protein: CASKGFTLLYGYTF
V gene: TRBV7-2; J gene: TRBJ1-5; clone size: -; D gene: -; CDR3 DNA: TGTGCCAGCAGCTTAGTCGCCGGTCAGCCCCAGCATTTT; CDR3 protein: CASSLVAGQPQHF
V gene: TRBV28; J gene: TRBJ1-1; clone size: -; D gene: -; CDR3 DNA: TGTGCCAGCAGTTTATTCCGGGGGGCCACTGAAGCTTTCTTT; CDR3 protein: CASSLFRGATEAFF
V gene: TRBV6-1; J gene: TRBJ1-5; clone size: -; D gene: -; CDR3 DNA: TGTGCCAGCAGTGAAACAGGACCGGTTTGTCAGCCCCAGCATTTT; CDR3 protein: CASSETGPVCQPQHF
V gene: TRBV19; J gene: TRBJ2-3; clone size: -; D gene: TRBD2; CDR3 DNA: TGTGCCAGTAGTATAGGGACTAGCGGAGATACGCAGTATTTT; CDR3 protein: CASSIGTSGDTQYF
V gene: TRBV6-5; J gene: TRBJ1-2; clone size: -; D gene: TRBD1; CDR3 DNA: TGTGCCAGCGTCAGGGGGCTCGGCTATGGCTACACCTTC; CDR3 protein: CASVRGLGYGYTF
V gene: TRBV5-6; J gene: TRBJ2-2; clone size: -; D gene: -; CDR3 DNA: TGTGCCAGCAGCTTGGGACAGTTTTACACCGGGGAGCTGTTTTTT; CDR3 protein: CASSLGQFYTGELFF
V gene: TRBV27; J gene: TRBJ2-5; clone size: few; D gene: -; CDR3 DNA: TGTGCCAGCAGTTTATGGCGGGAAGAGACCCAGTACTTC; CDR3 protein: CASSLWREETQYF
V gene: TRBV10-3; J gene: TRBJ2-3; clone size: -; D gene: TRBD2; CDR3 DNA: TGTGCCACGAGACTAGCGGAGCGCACAGATACGCAGTATTTT; CDR3 protein: CATRLAERTDTQYF
V gene: TRBV4-1; J gene: TRBJ2-1; clone size: once; D gene: TRBD2; CDR3 DNA: TGCGCCAGCAGCCAATCAACCGGGACTAGCGGAGACTTGAAGCAGTTCTTC; CDR3 protein: CASSQSTGTSGDLKQFF
V gene: TRBV4-3; J gene: TRBJ2-1; clone size: -; D gene: -; CDR3 DNA: TGCGCCAGCAGCCCGCACGTGCGGGATGAGCAGTTCTTC; CDR3 protein: CASSPHVRDEQFF
V gene: TRBV27; J gene: TRBJ1-6; clone size: -; D gene: -; CDR3 DNA: TGTGCCACCCGACCGGGCTCCTATAATTCACCCCTCCACTTT; CDR3 protein: CATRPGSYNSPLHF
V gene: TRBV27; J gene: TRBJ1-6; clone size: -; D gene: TRBD1; CDR3 DNA: TGTGCCAGCAGGGGACAGGGGGATTCACCCCTCCACTTT; CDR3 protein: CASRGQGDSPLHF
V gene: TRBV30; J gene: TRBJ2-1; clone size: -; D gene: TRBD2; CDR3 DNA: TGTGCCTGGGACAGGAGTAGCGGGGCATACAATGAGCAGTTCTTC; CDR3 protein: CAWDRSSGAYNEQFF
V gene: TRBV5-1; J gene: TRBJ2-7; clone size: -; D gene: -; CDR3 DNA: TGCGCCAGCAGTTCCGACAGGACCAGCTCCTACGAGCAGTACTTC; CDR3 protein: CASSSDRTSSYEQYF
V gene: TRBV9; J gene: TRBJ1-2; clone size: -; D gene: -; CDR3 DNA: TGTGCCAGCAGCGCCCATGGGGGGAGAGGAGGCTATGGCTACACCTTC; CDR3 protein: CASSAHGGRGGYGYTF
V gene: TRBV5-1; J gene: TRBJ2-1; clone size: -; D gene: -; CDR3 DNA: TGCGCCAGCAGCTTGGATCGCTACAATGAGCAGTTCTTC; CDR3 protein: CASSLDRYNEQFF
V gene: TRBV5-4; J gene: TRBJ2-7; clone size: -; D gene: TRBD2; CDR3 DNA: TGTGCCAGCAGCTTGCCGGGACTAGCGGGGGCCCCTCGGGGCGAGCAGTACTTC; CDR3 protein: CASSLPGLAGAPRGEQYF
V gene: TRBV27; J gene: TRBJ2-7; clone size: few; D gene: -; CDR3 DNA: TGTGCCAGTTCCTTGGGGCTGGGTCCCTACGAGCAGTACTTC; CDR3 protein: CASSLGLGPYEQYF
V gene: TRBV27; J gene: TRBJ2-7; clone size: -; D gene: -; CDR3 DNA: TGTGCCAGCAGTTTCGGCCTAGGAGCCTACGAGCAGTACTTC; CDR3 protein: CASSFGLGAYEQYF
V gene: TRBV6-1; J gene: TRBJ1-5; clone size: -; D gene: -; CDR3 DNA: TGTGCCAGCAGTTCTGGGAGGGATCAGCCCCAGCATTTT; CDR3 protein: CASSSGRDQPQHF
V gene: TRBV7-9; J gene: TRBJ1-6; clone size: -; D gene: -; CDR3 DNA: TGTGCCAGCAGCTTAGGGGGGGGCCCGACCGCTTCATATAATTCACCCCTCCACTTT; CDR3 protein: CASSLGGGPTASYNSPLHF
V gene: TRBV6-1; J gene: TRBJ1-2; clone size: -; D gene: -; CDR3 DNA: TGTGCCAGCAGTGAAATTGAAGGGGAGGGTCGTGGCTACACCTTC; CDR3 protein: CASSEIEGEGRGYTF
V gene: TRBV7-3; J gene: TRBJ2-1; clone size: -; D gene: -; CDR3 DNA: TGTGCCAGCAGTGATGCGGGGAATCCGCAGTTCTTC; CDR3 protein: CASSDAGNPQFF
V gene: TRBV28; J gene: TRBJ1-5; clone size: -; D gene: -; CDR3 DNA: TGTGCCAGCTTCAAGGGGCAGTTTAGCAATCAGCCCCAGCATTTT; CDR3 protein: CASFKGQFSNQPQHF
V gene: TRBV11-3; J gene: TRBJ2-3; clone size: -; D gene: -; CDR3 DNA: TGTGCCAGCAGCTTTGGGACTGAATTTACCGATGCGCAGTATTTT; CDR3 protein: CASSFGTEFTDAQYF
V gene: TRBV28; J gene: TRBJ2-5; clone size: -; D gene: -; CDR3 DNA: TGTGCCAGCAGACAGTACCAAGAGACCCAGTACTTC; CDR3 protein: CASRQYQETQYF
V gene: TRBV4-1; J gene: TRBJ1-4; clone size: -; D gene: TRBD1; CDR3 DNA: TGCGCCAGCAGCCGCCCGGGACAGGGGAGAGAAAAACTGTTTTTT; CDR3 protein: CASSRPGQGREKLFF
V gene: TRBV4-2; J gene: TRBJ2-1; clone size: -; D gene: TRBD2; CDR3 DNA: TGTGCCAGCAGCCAAGCTTTACGGGGGGGAACCTACAATGAGCAGTTCTTC; CDR3 protein: CASSQALRGGTYNEQFF
V gene: TRBV9; J gene: TRBJ2-7; clone size: -; D gene: -; CDR3 DNA: TGTGCCAGCAGCCCTATGGGACATGAGCCGTCCGAGCAGTACTTC; CDR3 protein: CASSPMGHEPSEQYF
V gene: TRBV7-2; J gene: TRBJ1-1; clone size: -; D gene: TRBD1; CDR3 DNA: TGTGCCAGCAGCAGGGGGCCGAACACTGAAGCTTTCTTT; CDR3 protein: CASSRGPNTEAFF
V gene: TRBV30; J gene: TRBJ2-5; clone size: -; D gene: TRBD1; CDR3 DNA: TGTGCCTGGCAGAGGACCAGGGGGGAGACCCAGTACTTC; CDR3 protein: CAWQRTRGETQYF
V gene: TRBV5-5; J gene: TRBJ1-6; clone size: -; D gene: TRBD1; CDR3 DNA: TGTGCCAGCAGCCTCACGACAGGGGGTTCACCCCTCCACTTT; CDR3 protein: CASSLTTGGSPLHF
V gene: TRBV5-6; J gene: TRBJ1-5; clone size: -; D gene: -; CDR3 DNA: TGTGCCAGCAGCTTAAGGGACAATCATCAGCCCCAGCATTTT; CDR3 protein: CASSLRDNHQPQHF
V gene: TRBV5-1; J gene: TRBJ1-2; clone size: few; D gene: TRBD1; CDR3 DNA: TGCGCCAGCAGCTTGGCCGGGGGGGGACAGGGATATGGCTACACCTTC; CDR3 protein: CASSLAGGGQGYGYTF
V gene: TRBV4-2; J gene: TRBJ1-1; clone size: few; D gene: -; CDR3 DNA: TGTGCCAGCAGCCAAGATTTGAGGCAGTCTGAAGCTTTCTTT; CDR3 protein: CASSQDLRQSEAFF